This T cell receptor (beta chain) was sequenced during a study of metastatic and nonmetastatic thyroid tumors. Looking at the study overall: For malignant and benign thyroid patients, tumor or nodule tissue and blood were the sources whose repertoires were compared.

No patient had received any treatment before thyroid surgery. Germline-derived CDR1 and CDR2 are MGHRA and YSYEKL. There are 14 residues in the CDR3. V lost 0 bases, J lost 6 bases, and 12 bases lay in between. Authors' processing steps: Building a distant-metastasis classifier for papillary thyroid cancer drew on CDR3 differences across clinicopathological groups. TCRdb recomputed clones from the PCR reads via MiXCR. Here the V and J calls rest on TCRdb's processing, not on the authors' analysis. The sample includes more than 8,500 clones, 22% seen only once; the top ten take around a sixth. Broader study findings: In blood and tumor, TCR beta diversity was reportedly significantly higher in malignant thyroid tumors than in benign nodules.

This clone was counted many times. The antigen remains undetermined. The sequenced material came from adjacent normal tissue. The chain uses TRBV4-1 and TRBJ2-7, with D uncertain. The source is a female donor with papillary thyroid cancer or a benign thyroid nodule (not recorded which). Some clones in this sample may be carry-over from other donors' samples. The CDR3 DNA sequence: TGCGCCAGCAGCCAAGATGTGGTTCGGGCCGAGCAGTACTTC. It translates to CASSQDVVRAEQYF.